Below, one T cell receptor (beta chain) is given with its context. The record originates from a study of blood T cell repertoires in COVID-19. Study background: The United States, Italy and Spain provided the acute and convalescent COVID-19 samples. The analysed material was cDNA or gDNA that came from T cells, B-cell-depleted T cells, or PBMCs.

Trimming took 4 bases from V and 0 from J, leaving 18 bases between them. The CDR3 covers 18 residues. CDR1 is SNHLY and CDR2 is FYNNEI in the germline V gene. Authors' processing steps: Estimated nucleated cell counts came from reference gene primer amplification. Profiled with immunoSEQ multiplex PCR; TCRdb holds only in-frame clones, not every one. That table furnishes V, J and clone size, whereas the DNA furnished D and trimming. Of about 73,000 clones in the sample, just over 90% were seen once. Sequenced sample: peripheral blood. The TCR originated in a young woman with acute or convalescent COVID-19. The V and J genes are TRBV2 and TRBJ2-2; possible D gene TRBD2, 6 bases. Here the CDR3 reads CASSGPKLGGPNTGELFF. The CDR3, as DNA: TGTGCCAGCAGTGGCCCCAAGTTGGGGGGACCGAACACCGGGGAGCTGTTTTTT.